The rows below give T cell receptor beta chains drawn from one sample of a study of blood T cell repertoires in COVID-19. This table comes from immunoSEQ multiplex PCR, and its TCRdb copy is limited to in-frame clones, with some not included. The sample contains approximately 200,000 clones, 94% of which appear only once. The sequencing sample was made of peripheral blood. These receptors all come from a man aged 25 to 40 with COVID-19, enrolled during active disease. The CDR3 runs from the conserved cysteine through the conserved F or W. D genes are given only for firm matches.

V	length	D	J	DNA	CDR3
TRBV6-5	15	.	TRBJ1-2	TGTGCCAGCACCTACGTTGGGGGGGACAACTATGGCTACACCTTC	CASTYVGGDNYGYTF
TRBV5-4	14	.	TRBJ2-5	TGTGCCAGCAGCCAAACTAGAGGAGGAGAGACCCAGTACTTC	CASSQTRGGETQYF
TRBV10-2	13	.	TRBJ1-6	TGCGCCAGCAGTGCTGGGGGGAATTCACCCCTCCACTTT	CASSAGGNSPLHF
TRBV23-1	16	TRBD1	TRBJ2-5	TGCGCCAGCAGTCACTGGAGGACAGGGAAGGCGAAGGCCCAGTACTTC	CASSHWRTGKAKAQYF
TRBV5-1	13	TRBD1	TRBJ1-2	TGCGCCAGCAGCTTGGGACAGGGGCAGGGCTACACCTTC	CASSLGQGQGYTF
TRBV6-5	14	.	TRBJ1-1	TGTGCCAGCAGCTCCGGGACATCGACGTCTGAAGCTTTCTTT	CASSSGTSTSEAFF
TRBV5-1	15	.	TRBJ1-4	TGCGCCAGCAGCCTAGAGGGGGCAACTAATGAAAAACTGTTTTTT	CASSLEGATNEKLFF
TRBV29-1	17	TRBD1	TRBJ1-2	TGCAGCGTTTGGGTCGGGACAGGGCCCCTCGCTAACTATGGCTACACCTTC	CSVWVGTGPLANYGYTF
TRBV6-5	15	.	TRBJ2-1	TGTGCCAGCAGTTACAGGGGGAAGGTAGGCAATGAGCAGTTCTTC	CASSYRGKVGNEQFF
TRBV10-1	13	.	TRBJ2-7	TGCGCCAGCAGTGAGGCGGACTCCTACGAGCAGTACTTC	CASSEADSYEQYF